The text below deals with one TCR beta chain. Its cognate antigen is unknown. This sample was included in a study of vaccination and CD4 T cells after COVID-19. Overall study: As their vaccination, participants received two doses of either BNT162b2 or mRNA-1273 vaccine. Post-COVID draws followed diagnosis by a median about 100 days (range 35 to 161). Overlapping spike peptides served as the stimulus for the cells. These peptides came from SARS-CoV-2 and from the common cold coronaviruses HCoV-NL63, HCoV-OC43 and HCoV-229E.

Treatment described: roughly nine-day PBMC culture with coronavirus spike peptide pools or control peptides (ViraFEST assay). General observations from the study: Going from approximately 21 to 40, median SARS-CoV-2-reactive clonotypes did not rise significantly.

Cultured CD4+ T-cell DNA underwent Oncomine TCR Beta short-read sequencing. TCRdb independently ran MiXCR on the PCR reads; one entry per CDR3 protein. This sample has about 15,000 distinct CDR3 sequences, with 58% found just once. V lost 1 base, J lost 1 base, and 4 bases lay in between. The germline V gene has CDR1 SQVTM and CDR2 ANQGSEA. The CDR3 extends over 12 amino acids. Sequenced material: CD4+ T cells from blood, cultured in vitro. The sequence was collected from a human donor who had recovered from COVID-19. This rearrangement joins TRBV29-1 to TRBJ1-1; D not certain. The CDR3 region has the DNA TGCAGCGTTGAAGTCGAGAACACTGAAGCTTTCTTT. It yields the protein CSVEVENTEAFF.